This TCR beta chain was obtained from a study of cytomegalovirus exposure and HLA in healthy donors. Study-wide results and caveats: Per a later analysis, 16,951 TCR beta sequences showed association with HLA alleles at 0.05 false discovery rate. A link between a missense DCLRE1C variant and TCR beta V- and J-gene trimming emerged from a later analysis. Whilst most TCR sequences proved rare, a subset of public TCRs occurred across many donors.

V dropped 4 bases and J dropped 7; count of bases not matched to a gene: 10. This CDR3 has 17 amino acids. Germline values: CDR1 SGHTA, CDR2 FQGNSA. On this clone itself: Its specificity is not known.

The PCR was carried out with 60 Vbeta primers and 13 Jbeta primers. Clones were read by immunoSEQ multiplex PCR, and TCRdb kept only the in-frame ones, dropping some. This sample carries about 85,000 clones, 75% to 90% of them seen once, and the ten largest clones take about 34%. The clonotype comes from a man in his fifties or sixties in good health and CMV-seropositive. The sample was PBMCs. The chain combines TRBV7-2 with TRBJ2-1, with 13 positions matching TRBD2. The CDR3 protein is CASSSRTSGSMGNEQFF. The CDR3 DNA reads TGTGCCAGCAGCTCGCGGACTAGCGGGAGTATGGGTAATGAGCAGTTCTTC.